Listed below are T cell receptor beta chains from one sample, sequenced in a study of a mutant IDH1 vaccine in newly diagnosed glioma. Profiling relied on immunoSEQ multiplex PCR, and the TCRdb table lists in-frame clones only, not all of them. The table lists more than 80,000 clones, about 83% of them singletons. The sequencing used PBMCs, collected from a glioma patient treated with radiotherapy, temozolomide or both. These TCRs come from a woman aged 45-65 years with glioma. Each CDR3 is given with its conserved first and last residue. The order of the fields is clone size, V gene, CDR3 length, D gene, J gene, CDR3 protein, CDR3 DNA. The D gene is left open where the match is weak. Size tells how often a clone was seen (once, few, many) or the class of an expanded clone, and some rows leave it out.

abundance: .
v_gene: TRBV9
len: 12
d_gene: .
j_gene: TRBJ2-3
CDR3aa: CASSAERNTQYF
CDR3nt: TGTGCCAGCAGCGCCGAACGGAATACGCAGTATTTT

abundance: few
v_gene: TRBV15
len: 15
d_gene: .
j_gene: TRBJ1-2
CDR3aa: CATSRDRNSPYGYTF
CDR3nt: TGTGCCACCAGCAGAGATCGGAACAGCCCCTATGGCTACACCTTC

abundance: few
v_gene: TRBV5-6
len: 14
d_gene: TRBD1
j_gene: TRBJ1-1
CDR3aa: CASSTGQLNTEAFF
CDR3nt: TGTGCCAGCAGCACGGGACAGCTAAACACTGAAGCTTTCTTT

abundance: .
v_gene: TRBV11-3
len: 15
d_gene: .
j_gene: TRBJ2-3
CDR3aa: CASSLKGGSTDTQYF
CDR3nt: TGTGCCAGCAGCTTAAAAGGGGGAAGCACAGATACGCAGTATTTT

abundance: .
v_gene: TRBV2
len: 14
d_gene: TRBD1
j_gene: TRBJ1-6
CDR3aa: CASSAGQINSPLHF
CDR3nt: TGTGCCAGCAGTGCGGGACAGATTAATTCACCCCTCCACTTT

abundance: .
v_gene: TRBV6-5
len: 14
d_gene: .
j_gene: TRBJ1-2
CDR3aa: CASSYTGYMGGYTF
CDR3nt: TGTGCCAGCAGTTATACAGGGTATATGGGCGGCTACACCTTC

abundance: .
v_gene: TRBV15
len: 15
d_gene: .
j_gene: TRBJ1-5
CDR3aa: CATSRDKGFNQPQHF
CDR3nt: TGTGCCACCAGCAGAGATAAGGGCTTCAATCAGCCCCAGCATTTT

abundance: once
v_gene: TRBV19
len: 18
d_gene: .
j_gene: TRBJ1-3
CDR3aa: CASTTTWGTATSGNTIYF
CDR3nt: TGTGCCAGTACCACAACCTGGGGTACCGCCACCTCTGGAAACACCATATATTTT

abundance: .
v_gene: TRBV18
len: 15
d_gene: .
j_gene: TRBJ1-1
CDR3aa: CASSPPDGMNTEAFF
CDR3nt: TGTGCCAGCTCACCACCAGACGGGATGAACACTGAAGCTTTCTTT

abundance: .
v_gene: TRBV7-9
len: 14
d_gene: TRBD1
j_gene: TRBJ2-3
CDR3aa: CASSSTGGADTQYF
CDR3nt: TGTGCCAGCAGCTCGACAGGGGGGGCAGATACGCAGTATTTT

abundance: .
v_gene: TRBV19
len: 16
d_gene: .
j_gene: TRBJ1-5
CDR3aa: CASTLTAGVRNQPQHF
CDR3nt: TGTGCCAGTACCCTGACGGCGGGGGTAAGAAATCAGCCCCAGCATTTT

abundance: .
v_gene: TRBV7-2
len: 14
d_gene: .
j_gene: TRBJ2-1
CDR3aa: CASSLALEDNEQFF
CDR3nt: TGTGCCAGCAGCTTAGCCCTGGAAGACAATGAGCAGTTCTTC

abundance: .
v_gene: TRBV4-3
len: 17
d_gene: .
j_gene: TRBJ2-4
CDR3aa: CASSEGSPPLAKNIQYF
CDR3nt: TGCGCCAGCAGCGAAGGCAGCCCTCCTTTAGCCAAAAACATTCAGTACTTC

abundance: few
v_gene: TRBV20-1
len: 10
d_gene: .
j_gene: TRBJ1-1
CDR3aa: CSATNPEAFF
CDR3nt: TGCAGTGCTACCAATCCTGAAGCTTTCTTT

abundance: once
v_gene: TRBV4-1
len: 18
d_gene: .
j_gene: TRBJ1-1
CDR3aa: CASSQVPTGIVVGTEAFF
CDR3nt: TGCGCCAGCAGCCAAGTCCCCACAGGGATAGTAGTTGGCACTGAAGCTTTCTTT

abundance: .
v_gene: TRBV7-2
len: 15
d_gene: .
j_gene: TRBJ1-2
CDR3aa: CASSLDWGPSYGYTF
CDR3nt: TGTGCCAGCAGCTTAGATTGGGGGCCTAGCTATGGCTACACCTTC

abundance: .
v_gene: TRBV28
len: 14
d_gene: .
j_gene: TRBJ1-3
CDR3aa: CASTETVHGNTIYF
CDR3nt: TGTGCCAGCACCGAAACAGTTCATGGAAACACCATATATTTT

abundance: .
v_gene: TRBV19
len: 12
d_gene: .
j_gene: TRBJ1-1
CDR3aa: CASGPLGTEAFF
CDR3nt: TGTGCTTCGGGGCCCCTGGGCACTGAAGCTTTCTTT

abundance: .
v_gene: TRBV5-6
len: 12
d_gene: .
j_gene: TRBJ2-7
CDR3aa: CASSFSAYEQYF
CDR3nt: TGTGCCAGCAGCTTTAGCGCCTACGAGCAGTACTTC

abundance: .
v_gene: TRBV5-6
len: 13
d_gene: .
j_gene: TRBJ1-4
CDR3aa: CASSLVSSEKLFF
CDR3nt: TGTGCCAGCAGCTTGGTATCCTCCGAAAAACTGTTTTTT

abundance: .
v_gene: TRBV9
len: 16
d_gene: .
j_gene: TRBJ1-4
CDR3aa: CASSFATGTTNEKLFF
CDR3nt: TGTGCCAGCAGCTTTGCCACGGGGACAACTAATGAAAAACTGTTTTTT

abundance: .
v_gene: TRBV7-7
len: 17
d_gene: TRBD2
j_gene: TRBJ2-2
CDR3aa: CASSKTGRVFNTGELFF
CDR3nt: TGTGCTAGCAGCAAGACCGGGAGGGTCTTTAACACCGGGGAGCTGTTTTTT

abundance: .
v_gene: TRBV10-3
len: 14
d_gene: .
j_gene: TRBJ2-4
CDR3aa: CAISDSGSGDIQYF
CDR3nt: TGTGCCATCAGTGATTCGGGGTCAGGGGACATTCAGTACTTC

abundance: .
v_gene: TRBV5-6
len: 14
d_gene: TRBD1
j_gene: TRBJ1-2
CDR3aa: CASSRIGQDYGYTF
CDR3nt: TGTGCCAGCAGCCGGATCGGACAGGACTATGGCTACACCTTC

abundance: few
v_gene: TRBV30
len: 15
d_gene: .
j_gene: TRBJ1-2
CDR3aa: CAWSPVGQLNYGYTF
CDR3nt: TGTGCCTGGAGTCCCGTTGGGCAGTTAAACTATGGCTACACCTTC

abundance: .
v_gene: TRBV4-1
len: 17
d_gene: .
j_gene: TRBJ1-3
CDR3aa: CASSQASDRNSGNTIYF
CDR3nt: TGCGCCAGCAGCCAAGCTTCTGACCGCAACTCTGGAAACACCATATATTTT

abundance: .
v_gene: TRBV5-1
len: 17
d_gene: .
j_gene: TRBJ1-3
CDR3aa: CASSWNSDALSGNTIYF
CDR3nt: TGCGCCAGCAGCTGGAATTCAGACGCTCTCTCTGGAAACACCATATATTTT

abundance: .
v_gene: TRBV5-1
len: 13
d_gene: .
j_gene: TRBJ2-7
CDR3aa: CASSLGQVYEQYF
CDR3nt: TGCGCCAGCAGCTTGGGGCAGGTCTACGAGCAGTACTTC

abundance: .
v_gene: TRBV7-2
len: 14
d_gene: TRBD2
j_gene: TRBJ2-7
CDR3aa: CASSWTSGPYEQYF
CDR3nt: TGTGCCAGCAGCTGGACTAGCGGCCCCTACGAGCAGTACTTC

abundance: .
v_gene: TRBV6-5
len: 15
d_gene: TRBD1
j_gene: TRBJ1-2
CDR3aa: CASSYPGAGGYGYTF
CDR3nt: TGTGCCAGCAGTTACCCCGGGGCAGGGGGGTATGGCTACACCTTC

abundance: .
v_gene: TRBV12-1
len: 18
d_gene: .
j_gene: TRBJ1-1
CDR3aa: CASSGTGRRVVTNTEAFF
CDR3nt: TGTGCCAGCAGCGGGACAGGTCGCCGGGTTGTTACGAACACTGAAGCTTTCTTT

abundance: .
v_gene: TRBV18
len: 14
d_gene: .
j_gene: TRBJ2-2
CDR3aa: CASSPPGGTGELFF
CDR3nt: TGTGCCAGCTCACCACCGGGCGGCACCGGGGAGCTGTTTTTT

abundance: .
v_gene: TRBV6-1
len: 11
d_gene: .
j_gene: TRBJ1-2
CDR3aa: CASSSWDGGTF
CDR3nt: TGTGCCAGCAGTAGTTGGGATGGCGGCACCTTC

abundance: .
v_gene: TRBV27
len: 11
d_gene: .
j_gene: TRBJ1-1
CDR3aa: CASSSSTEAFF
CDR3nt: TGTGCCAGCAGTTCAAGCACTGAAGCTTTCTTT

abundance: .
v_gene: TRBV6-5
len: 15
d_gene: TRBD1
j_gene: TRBJ1-3
CDR3aa: CASRATGGRGNTIYF
CDR3nt: TGTGCCAGCAGGGCTACAGGGGGCCGTGGAAACACCATATATTTT

abundance: .
v_gene: TRBV4-2
len: 14
d_gene: .
j_gene: TRBJ2-3
CDR3aa: CASRGGDNTDTQYF
CDR3nt: TGTGCCAGCAGGGGGGGGGACAACACAGATACGCAGTATTTT

abundance: .
v_gene: TRBV10-1
len: 11
d_gene: .
j_gene: TRBJ1-4
CDR3aa: CASQTNEKLFF
CDR3nt: TGCGCCTCCCAGACTAATGAAAAACTGTTTTTT

abundance: .
v_gene: TRBV30
len: 17
d_gene: .
j_gene: TRBJ1-1
CDR3aa: CAWADRPQPLMNTEAFF
CDR3nt: TGTGCCTGGGCGGACAGACCCCAACCACTAATGAACACTGAAGCTTTCTTT

abundance: .
v_gene: TRBV11-1
len: 14
d_gene: .
j_gene: TRBJ2-3
CDR3aa: CASSFYKGTDTQYF
CDR3nt: TGTGCCAGCAGCTTTTACAAGGGCACAGATACGCAGTATTTT

abundance: .
v_gene: TRBV10-1
len: 13
d_gene: TRBD1
j_gene: TRBJ1-1
CDR3aa: CASSQTGRTEAFF
CDR3nt: TGCGCCAGCAGCCAGACAGGGCGAACTGAAGCTTTCTTT

abundance: .
v_gene: TRBV6-5
len: 13
d_gene: .
j_gene: TRBJ2-1
CDR3aa: CASSYLQGNEQFF
CDR3nt: TGTGCCAGCAGTTACTTGCAGGGCAATGAGCAGTTCTTC

abundance: .
v_gene: TRBV6-1
len: 14
d_gene: TRBD1
j_gene: TRBJ1-2
CDR3aa: CASSEGQEVYGYTF
CDR3nt: TGTGCCAGCAGTGAGGGACAGGAGGTCTATGGCTACACCTTC

abundance: .
v_gene: TRBV6-6
len: 13
d_gene: TRBD1
j_gene: TRBJ1-2
CDR3aa: CASTQGGALGYTF
CDR3nt: TGTGCCAGCACCCAGGGGGGGGCTCTCGGCTACACCTTC

abundance: .
v_gene: TRBV18
len: 14
d_gene: .
j_gene: TRBJ1-4
CDR3aa: CASSQGNHNEKLFF
CDR3nt: TGTGCCAGCTCTCAAGGGAATCATAATGAAAAACTGTTTTTT

abundance: .
v_gene: TRBV6-4
len: 17
d_gene: .
j_gene: TRBJ2-1
CDR3aa: CASSDSSGRSSYNEQFF
CDR3nt: TGTGCCAGCAGTGACTCGAGCGGGCGAAGCTCCTACAATGAGCAGTTCTTC

abundance: few
v_gene: TRBV30
len: 15
d_gene: TRBD1
j_gene: TRBJ1-6
CDR3aa: CAWGSGGQGLSPLHF
CDR3nt: TGTGCCTGGGGTTCCGGGGGACAGGGGCTCTCACCCCTCCACTTT

abundance: .
v_gene: TRBV13
len: 15
d_gene: .
j_gene: TRBJ2-1
CDR3aa: CASSKLFELDYEQFF
CDR3nt: TGTGCCAGCAGCAAACTCTTCGAACTAGATTATGAGCAGTTCTTC

abundance: .
v_gene: TRBV25-1
len: 14
d_gene: TRBD1
j_gene: TRBJ2-5
CDR3aa: CASSDTGGPETQYF
CDR3nt: TGTGCCAGCAGTGACACAGGGGGCCCGGAGACCCAGTACTTC

abundance: medium-sized
v_gene: TRBV6-1
len: 13
d_gene: .
j_gene: TRBJ1-4
CDR3aa: CASSGWANEKLFF
CDR3nt: TGTGCCAGCAGCGGGTGGGCGAATGAAAAACTGTTTTTT

abundance: .
v_gene: TRBV5-4
len: 17
d_gene: TRBD2
j_gene: TRBJ2-1
CDR3aa: CASSFTPTSGEGDEQFF
CDR3nt: TGTGCCAGCAGCTTCACCCCGACTAGCGGGGAGGGCGATGAGCAGTTCTTC

abundance: .
v_gene: TRBV11-3
len: 15
d_gene: TRBD2
j_gene: TRBJ2-5
CDR3aa: CASSRPLGGAETQYF
CDR3nt: TGTGCCAGCAGCCGGCCTCTCGGGGGGGCGGAGACCCAGTACTTC